This is a list of T cell receptor beta chains from one sample in a study of CD8+ T cells in alopecia areata. TCRdb's copy holds only in-frame clones and misses some; the assay was immunoSEQ multiplex PCR. Of about 210,000 clones listed, more than 60% are singletons. The sequenced sample was CD4+ T cells sorted from blood, obtained between weeks 43 and 45, from a patient treated with tofacitinib. The receptors were gathered from a human donor with alopecia areata. The CDR3 runs from the conserved cysteine through the conserved F or W. A D gene is named only where the DNA matches it firmly. Clone sizes are given selectively: once, few, many, or a class where the clone is expanded.

J gene: TRBJ2-7; V gene: TRBV20-1; D gene: NA; clone size: NA; CDR3 DNA: TGCAGTGCTAGGCTCTTGAGCGAGCAGTACTTC; CDR3 protein: CSARLLSEQYF
J gene: TRBJ1-1; V gene: TRBV9; D gene: NA; clone size: NA; CDR3 DNA: TGTGCCAGCAGCCCCCCACAGGGAACTGAAGCTTTCTTT; CDR3 protein: CASSPPQGTEAFF
J gene: TRBJ2-7; V gene: TRBV29-1; D gene: NA; clone size: NA; CDR3 DNA: TGCAGCGTTGGGCGGACACCGGACGAGCAGTACTTC; CDR3 protein: CSVGRTPDEQYF
J gene: TRBJ1-1; V gene: TRBV30; D gene: TRBD1; clone size: NA; CDR3 DNA: TGTGCCTGGCGGGACAGGGGTTTTAGCACTGAAGCTTTCTTT; CDR3 protein: CAWRDRGFSTEAFF
J gene: TRBJ2-6; V gene: TRBV6-1; D gene: NA; clone size: NA; CDR3 DNA: TGTGCCATTCACTTGGCTGGGGCCAACGTCCTGACTTTC; CDR3 protein: CAIHLAGANVLTF
J gene: TRBJ1-6; V gene: TRBV4-3; D gene: NA; clone size: few; CDR3 DNA: TGCGCCAGCAGCCAAGTGGAGGGACCCCTCCACTTT; CDR3 protein: CASSQVEGPLHF
J gene: TRBJ2-5; V gene: TRBV5-6; D gene: NA; clone size: NA; CDR3 DNA: TGTGCCAGCAGCTTGGCGGGTAGGGGACAAGAGACCCAGTACTTC; CDR3 protein: CASSLAGRGQETQYF
J gene: TRBJ1-1; V gene: TRBV29-1; D gene: NA; clone size: NA; CDR3 DNA: TGCAGCGTTGAAGAGGCAAGAGCTTTCTTT; CDR3 protein: CSVEEARAFF
J gene: TRBJ2-3; V gene: TRBV2; D gene: NA; clone size: once; CDR3 DNA: TGTGCCAGCAGCCAGACTAGAAGCACAGATACGCAGTATTTT; CDR3 protein: CASSQTRSTDTQYF
J gene: TRBJ2-2; V gene: TRBV9; D gene: NA; clone size: many; CDR3 DNA: TGTGCCAGCGGATTGACAGGGAACACCGGGGAGCTGTTTTTT; CDR3 protein: CASGLTGNTGELFF
J gene: TRBJ2-4; V gene: TRBV4-3; D gene: NA; clone size: NA; CDR3 DNA: TGCGCCAGCAGCCAAGCCCCGGGCCGCGAAAACATTCAGTACTTC; CDR3 protein: CASSQAPGRENIQYF
J gene: TRBJ1-1; V gene: TRBV19; D gene: NA; clone size: NA; CDR3 DNA: TGTGCCAGTTCATTGCAGAACACTGAAGCTTTCTTT; CDR3 protein: CASSLQNTEAFF
J gene: TRBJ1-1; V gene: TRBV30; D gene: NA; clone size: once; CDR3 DNA: TGTGCCTGGAGTGTGGGCAGGGCCCACACTGAAGCTTTCTTT; CDR3 protein: CAWSVGRAHTEAFF
J gene: TRBJ2-7; V gene: TRBV20-1; D gene: NA; clone size: NA; CDR3 DNA: TGCAGTGCTGGCTTTAGTGAGCAGTACTTC; CDR3 protein: CSAGFSEQYF
J gene: TRBJ2-3; V gene: TRBV21-1; D gene: NA; clone size: NA; CDR3 DNA: TGTGCCAGCATTGGGAAAGCGGGGGGAGGATGCACAGATACGCAGTATTTT; CDR3 protein: CASIGKAGGGCTDTQYF
J gene: TRBJ1-1; V gene: TRBV29-1; D gene: TRBD1; clone size: NA; CDR3 DNA: TGCAGCGTTGGGGACAGAGGTATAACTTTCTTT; CDR3 protein: CSVGDRGITFF
J gene: TRBJ1-2; V gene: TRBV4-1; D gene: TRBD1; clone size: NA; CDR3 DNA: TGCGCCAGCAGCCAGGAGCAGACAGGGCCTTCCCCTAGGGTACCCAACTTC; CDR3 protein: CASSQEQTGPSPRVPNF
J gene: TRBJ1-6; V gene: TRBV27; D gene: TRBD1; clone size: NA; CDR3 DNA: TGTGCCAGCAGTTTAACGAGACAGGGTAATTCACCCCTCCACTTT; CDR3 protein: CASSLTRQGNSPLHF
J gene: TRBJ2-3; V gene: TRBV29-1; D gene: TRBD1; clone size: NA; CDR3 DNA: TGCAGCGGTACAGGGGTTGACAACACAGATACGCAGTATTTT; CDR3 protein: CSGTGVDNTDTQYF
J gene: TRBJ2-7; V gene: TRBV25-1; D gene: TRBD2; clone size: NA; CDR3 DNA: TGTGCCAGCAGCGATGGGGGGGTTTACGAGCAGTACTTC; CDR3 protein: CASSDGGVYEQYF
J gene: TRBJ2-2; V gene: TRBV20-1; D gene: NA; clone size: few; CDR3 DNA: TGCAGTGTTTTCAGTGCCGGGGAGCTGTTTTTT; CDR3 protein: CSVFSAGELFF
J gene: TRBJ1-3; V gene: TRBV29-1; D gene: NA; clone size: NA; CDR3 DNA: TGCAGCGTCAGTTGGAGTCCTTCTGGAAACACCATATATTTT; CDR3 protein: CSVSWSPSGNTIYF
J gene: TRBJ2-4; V gene: TRBV29-1; D gene: NA; clone size: NA; CDR3 DNA: TGCAGCGTTGATGGGGGCGCGAGTTGGCGGGCCAAAAACATTCAGTACTTC; CDR3 protein: CSVDGGASWRAKNIQYF
J gene: TRBJ1-1; V gene: TRBV4-3; D gene: NA; clone size: NA; CDR3 DNA: TGCGCCAGCAGCCAAGAGTACAGTTGGAACACTGAAGCTTTCTTT; CDR3 protein: CASSQEYSWNTEAFF
J gene: TRBJ2-7; V gene: TRBV29-1; D gene: NA; clone size: NA; CDR3 DNA: TGCAGCGTCTCGGGAAGCTCCTACGAGCAGTACTTC; CDR3 protein: CSVSGSSYEQYF
J gene: TRBJ1-2; V gene: TRBV25-1; D gene: NA; clone size: once; CDR3 DNA: TGTGCCAGCAGCACCCCGAACAGGGATGGCGGCTACACCTTC; CDR3 protein: CASSTPNRDGGYTF
J gene: TRBJ2-1; V gene: TRBV15; D gene: NA; clone size: once; CDR3 DNA: TGTGCCACCAGCAGAGACCCTAGGGGCTCCTACAATGAGCAGTTCTTC; CDR3 protein: CATSRDPRGSYNEQFF
J gene: TRBJ1-2; V gene: TRBV29-1; D gene: TRBD1; clone size: NA; CDR3 DNA: TGCAGCGTTGAAGATAATTTAGGGACAGGGAGGAGCGGGGGCTACACCTTC; CDR3 protein: CSVEDNLGTGRSGGYTF
J gene: TRBJ2-3; V gene: TRBV15; D gene: TRBD2; clone size: NA; CDR3 DNA: TGTGCCACCAGCCGAAGATTAGCGGGGAGCACAGATACGCAGTATTTT; CDR3 protein: CATSRRLAGSTDTQYF
J gene: TRBJ2-4; V gene: TRBV28; D gene: TRBD2; clone size: NA; CDR3 DNA: TGTGCCAGCAGTTTTGATCGGGGGGTGGACTTC; CDR3 protein: CASSFDRGVDF